This T cell receptor (beta chain) was identified in a study of long-term antiretroviral therapy in people with HIV. Study details: About a decade before 2015, the earliest samples were taken when ART was typically delayed.

On this clone: Its antigen is undetermined.

The germline V gene has CDR1 MNHEY and CDR2 SMNVEV (reference sequence). With 5 bases clipped from V and 4 bases from J, the junction kept 6 bases outside the gene matches. The CDR3 is made up of 16 amino acids. Study-wide results and limits: Post-treatment diversity went higher with ART but stayed below transplant donor controls.

This was the immunoSEQ v3.0 assay at survey level. Sequencing had a target that covered about 35,000-55,000 T-cell genomes per sample. Data came from immunoSEQ multiplex PCR; TCRdb stores just in-frame clones and leaves some out. This sample has under 15,000 clones; roughly 80% occur once, and the top ten carry about 18%. The source is a man aged 45 to 65 with HIV. This sample comprised unsorted PBMCs, obtained around 8.1 years after starting antiretroviral therapy. This rearrangement joins TRBV27 to TRBJ2-2; 11 bases are a match to TRBD1. The CDR3, as DNA: TGTGCCAGCAGTGCAGGGGGACAGGGGGGCACCGGGGAGCTGTTTTTT. Amino acid sequence: CASSAGGQGGTGELFF.